The clone carrying this T cell receptor beta chain appeared once. The antigen remains undetermined. These data belong to a study of cytomegalovirus exposure and HLA in healthy donors. Findings and caveats of the study: According to the study, 150 to 200 TCR beta chains were cytomegalovirus-associated.

The donors belonged to the approximately 120-subject validation cohort, separate from the roughly 670-subject first cohort. This CDR3 spans 14 amino acids. The germline V gene encodes CDR1 SNHLY and CDR2 FYNNEI. Trimming cost V 5 bases and J 4 bases; bases outside gene matches: 6. Generated by immunoSEQ multiplex PCR, the TCRdb table keeps only in-frame clones and is missing some. The table has about 54,000 clones, approximately 89% seen once; the top ten hold around 8.4%. The sequence was obtained from a woman aged 18-29 years in good health and CMV-seropositive. The J gene is TRBJ2-7, the V gene TRBV2; TRBD1 matches 9 bases. Sequences were obtained from PBMCs. CDR3 amino acids: CASSKDRGGYEQYF. The CDR3 DNA is TGTGCCAGCAGTAAGGACAGGGGAGGTTACGAGCAGTACTTC.